The 24 T cell receptor beta chains listed next were all sequenced from one sample in a study of CD4+ T cells in melanoma. TCRdb's copy holds only in-frame clones and misses some; the assay was immunoSEQ multiplex PCR. The repertoire holds some 110,000 clones, with about 90% as singletons. The source material was peripheral blood. Receptors were obtained from a human donor with melanoma.

This chain joins TRBV30 and TRBJ2-3; 12 bases line up with TRBD2. Germline values: CDR1 GTSNPN, CDR2 SVGIG (reference sequence). The CDR3 length is 15 residues. With 8 bases clipped from V and 1 base from J, the junction kept 7 bases outside the gene matches. CDR3 in amino acids: CAGTTSGGRTDTQYF. In nucleotides, the CDR3 is TGTGCCGGGACGACTAGCGGGGGCCGCACAGATACGCAGTATTTT.

The chain is built from TRBV7-9 and TRBJ2-1; 8 nucleotides line up with TRBD2. J lost 1 base, V lost 3 bases, and 5 bases had no gene match. This CDR3 spans 16 amino acids. Germline V gene sequence: CDR1 SEHNR, CDR2 FQNEAQ (reference sequence). As DNA, the CDR3 is TGTGCCAGCAGCTTTGGTTCTAGCGGGTCCTACAATGAGCAGTTCTTC. It yields the protein CASSFGSSGSYNEQFF.

V gene TRBV28 combines with J gene TRBJ1-5; 7 bases line up with TRBD1. CDR3 length equals 15 residues. The junction had 8 bases not matched to a gene; V was cut back by 3 bases and J by 6 bases. Germline assignment: CDR1 MDHEN and CDR2 SYDVKM. The CDR3 region is CASSFPDRVGQPQHF. The CDR3 coding sequence is TGTGCCAGCAGTTTCCCCGACAGGGTGGGTCAGCCCCAGCATTTT.

The chain is built from TRBV18 and TRBJ2-5; 8 bases map to TRBD1. Germline-derived CDR1 and CDR2 are KGHSH and LQKENI. V was clipped by 4 bases and J by 3 bases; unmatched bases: 4. The CDR3 covers 14 residues. The CDR3 loop reads CASSQPTGEETQYF. CDR3 DNA sequence: TGTGCCAGCTCACAACCGACAGGGGAAGAGACCCAGTACTTC.

This clone was counted a single time. J is TRBJ2-3 and V is TRBV5-4; no reliable D call. The CDR3 spans 14 residues. The germline CDR1 and CDR2 sequences are SGHNT and YYREEE (reference sequence). Trimming shortened V by 0 bases and J by 4 bases, and 9 bases separated the two germline ends. CDR3 sequence: CASSLEGSADTQYF. In nucleotides, the CDR3 is TGTGCCAGCAGCTTGGAGGGATCTGCAGATACGCAGTATTTT.

The V gene is TRBV11-2, the J gene TRBJ2-7; TRBD1 matches at 7 bases. With V trimmed by 4 bases and J by 3 bases, 3 bases remained unmatched. Germline V gene lookup returns CDR1 SGHAT and CDR2 FQNNGV. CDR3 length: 13 residues. The CDR3 spells CASSSGQFYEQYF. CDR3 coding DNA: TGTGCCAGCAGCTCGGGACAGTTCTACGAGCAGTACTTC.

V gene TRBV7-3 combines with J gene TRBJ1-5; 7 positions match TRBD1. CDR3 size: 13 residues. Losses at the gene ends were 8 bases for V and 7 bases for J; bases not matched to a gene: 8. Germline V gene sequence: CDR1 SGHTA, CDR2 FQGTGA. The CDR3 DNA sequence: TGTGCCAGCGGTTGGCGGGGACAGCAGCCCCAGCATTTT. It yields the protein CASGWRGQQPQHF.

Note on this clone: One junction end does not reproduce the germline sequence, and a read error may be involved. The chain carries TRBV29-1 and TRBJ1-2; TRBD1 is a possible D gene (5 bases). Germline values: CDR1 SQVTM, CDR2 ANQGSEA. CDR3 size: 13 residues. CDR3 sequence (DNA): TGCGGCGTAGAGGGACGAAAGGAAGATGGCTACACCTTC. This translates into CGVEGRKEDGYTF.

This sequence joins TRBV29-1 and TRBJ2-7; D possibly corresponds to TRBD1 (6 bases). The CDR3 runs to 12 residues. V lost 5 bases and J lost 3, with 11 bases in between. CDR1 is SQVTM and CDR2 is ANQGSEA in the germline V gene. Written as DNA, the CDR3 is TGCAGCGTTTATAGGACAGACTACGAGCAGTACTTC. Translating it yields CSVYRTDYEQYF.

The chain has TRBV4-3 and TRBJ2-3, with TRBD1 matching 7 bases. The V gene's germline CDR1 is LGHNA and CDR2 YSLEER. This CDR3 region has 14 residues. V trimming: 6 bases; J trimming: 6 bases; junction bases outside the gene matches: 9. The DNA for the CDR3 is TGCGCCAGCAGTCGGGACAGCCTCAGTGATACGCAGTATTTT. It encodes CASSRDSLSDTQYF.

The chain employs TRBV7-3 and TRBJ2-6; D gene uncertain. The V and J ends lost 1 base and 10 bases respectively, with 8 bases between them. Germline V gene lookup returns CDR1 SGHTA and CDR2 FQGTGA. The CDR3 spans 13 residues. CDR3 in DNA: TGTGCCAGCAGCTTAAAGGATAGAAACGTCCTGACTTTC. The encoded protein is CASSLKDRNVLTF.

This clone has a handful of counts. The chain employs TRBV28 and TRBJ2-5; 7 nucleotides match TRBD1. The germline gives CDR1 MDHEN, CDR2 SYDVKM. The CDR3 sequence is 13 residues long. V lost 10 bases and J lost 5; bases outside the gene matches: 10. The CDR3: CANNGRGIETQYF. CDR3 nucleotides: TGTGCCAACAACGGCAGGGGGATTGAGACCCAGTACTTC.

The V gene is TRBV4-3, the J gene TRBJ2-7; TRBD2 matches at 11 bases. V lost 0 bases, J lost 7 bases, and 5 bases stayed unmatched. Germline V gene data show CDR1 as LGHNA and CDR2 as YSLEER. CDR3 size: 15 residues. CDR3 protein: CASSQELAGVGEQYF. The CDR3 nucleotides are TGCGCCAGCAGCCAAGAACTAGCGGGAGTGGGGGAGCAGTACTTC.

The chain recombines TRBV6-4 with TRBJ2-1, with 11 bases identical to TRBD2. In germline, CDR1 is MRHNA, CDR2 SNTAGT. The trim removed 5 bases at V and 5 bases at J, leaving 5 bases unmatched. The CDR3 totals 15 residues. The CDR3 protein is CASSKLAGDHNEQFF. CDR3 bases: TGTGCCAGCAGTAAACTAGCGGGAGACCACAATGAGCAGTTCTTC.

This clone was observed once. The J gene is TRBJ2-7, the V gene TRBV23-1; perhaps TRBD2 as D (6 bases). TRBV23-1 is an ORF for which the function is uncertain. CDR3 length equals 18 residues. V shed 1 base and J shed 0 bases, with 19 bases lying between them. This CDR3 reads CASSQFQVGTGSSYEQYF. CDR3 bases: TGCGCCAGCAGTCAATTCCAAGTCGGGACCGGGAGCTCCTACGAGCAGTACTTC.

V gene TRBV28 combines with J gene TRBJ2-7; D uncertain. Trimming removed 7 bases from V and 6 bases from J, with 10 bases in between. CDR3 size: 11 residues. Per the germline V gene, CDR1 is MDHEN and CDR2 is SYDVKM. The chain's CDR3 is CASTWGGEQYF. As DNA, the CDR3 is TGTGCCAGCACCTGGGGTGGCGAGCAGTACTTC.

The chain recombines TRBV28 with TRBJ2-5, with D perhaps TRBD1 (6 bases). Trimming took 6 bases from V and 6 from J, leaving 14 bases between them. This CDR3 comprises 13 residues. Germline V gene sequence: CDR1 MDHEN, CDR2 SYDVKM. CDR3 residues: CASRDRMVQTQYF. The CDR3 DNA reads as TGTGCCAGCAGGGACAGAATGGTACAGACCCAGTACTTC.

The rearrangement links TRBV15 to TRBJ1-1; the match to TRBD1 covers 9 bases. This CDR3 region has 15 residues. Germline V gives CDR1 LNHNV, CDR2 YYDKDF (reference sequence). The V and J ends lost 5 bases and 2 bases, in that order; junction bases with no gene match: 6. The CDR3 loop is CATSARQGDNTEAFF. The CDR3 nucleotides read TGTGCCACCAGCGCCCGACAGGGGGACAACACTGAAGCTTTCTTT.

The chain links TRBV6-1 to TRBJ1-5; D gene uncertain. CDR3 length: 13 residues. Germline CDR1 is MNHNS and CDR2 is SASEGT. V lost 8 bases and J lost 0, with 8 bases in between. The CDR3 is CASCRSSNQPQHF. CDR3 nucleotides: TGTGCCAGCTGCCGCAGTAGCAATCAGCCCCAGCATTTT.

This chain joins TRBV4-2 and TRBJ2-3, with D tentatively TRBD2 (6 bases). Trimming took off 0 bases at V and 1 base at J, with 11 bases between the two ends. This CDR3 has 16 residues. In germline, CDR1 is LGHNA, CDR2 YNFKEQ. For the CDR3, the DNA is TGTGCCAGCAGCCAAGATGGAGGGGCAGGCACAGATACGCAGTATTTT. This gives the protein CASSQDGGAGTDTQYF.

The rearrangement uses TRBV5-7 and TRBJ2-7; D is ambiguous. TRBV5-7 has ORF status, its function being uncertain. Between the trimmed V and J ends, which lost 2 bases and 3 bases, there was a span of 3 bases. The CDR3 totals 11 residues. The CDR3 DNA follows: TGTGCCAGCAGCTTCTTCTACGAGCAGTACTTC. This translates into CASSFFYEQYF.

The chain couples TRBV6-4 to TRBJ2-3; TRBD2 matches at 11 bases. V dropped 6 bases and J dropped 1; count of bases not matched to a gene: 12. The CDR3 runs to 18 residues. Germline V gene sequence: CDR1 MRHNA, CDR2 SNTAGT. Here the CDR3 reads CASSPGLADVPGTDTQYF. The CDR3 DNA follows: TGTGCCAGCAGCCCGGGACTAGCGGATGTCCCCGGCACAGATACGCAGTATTTT.

Here the CDR3 DNA reads TGTGCCAGCAGCCGACTAGCGGAAGGTGGTGATAATGAGCAGTTCTTC. Residues: CASSRLAEGGDNEQFF. The chain has TRBV11-1 and TRBJ2-1, with 9 bases matching TRBD2. The junction had 12 bases not matched to a gene; V was cut back by 5 bases and J by 7 bases. This CDR3 is built from 16 residues. CDR1 and CDR2 from the germline V gene are SGHAT and FQDESV (reference sequence).

This clone has more than one count but fewer than ten. CDR3: CASSYDYRETQYF. For the CDR3, the DNA is TGTGCCAGCAGTTACGACTACCGGGAGACCCAGTACTTC. The genes are TRBV6-6 and TRBJ2-5; weak D call: TRBD2 (5 bases). Germline V gene lookup returns CDR1 MNHNY and CDR2 SVGAGI (reference sequence). Between the trimmed V and J ends, which lost 2 bases and 5 bases, there was a span of 9 bases. The CDR3 extends over 13 amino acids.